A selection of T cell receptor beta chains follows, all from one sample in a study of blood T cell repertoires in COVID-19. TCRdb keeps only in-frame clones here, not all; method: immunoSEQ multiplex PCR. The sample includes 150,000 to 250,000 clones, around 94% of them seen just once. What was sequenced was peripheral blood. The receptors shown here come from a man younger than 45 with COVID-19, enrolled during active disease. CDR3s include the opening cysteine and the closing phenylalanine or tryptophan. The order of the fields is clone size, D gene, V gene, J gene, CDR3 DNA, CDR3 protein. A D gene is named only where the DNA matches it firmly. The listing skips clone size in some rows; elsewhere it reads once, few, many or a size class.

>NA|TRBD2|TRBV5-1|TRBJ2-5
TGCGCCAGCAGCCCCCGAGGTAGCGGGGGGGACCTCCAAGAGACCCAGTACTTC
CASSPRGSGGDLQETQYF
>NA|TRBD1|TRBV9|TRBJ1-2
TGTGCCAGCAGCGTAGTAGGGGGCAGGGGGCGAAGAGGCTACACCTTC
CASSVVGGRGRRGYTF
>NA|NA|TRBV6-5|TRBJ1-1
TGTGCCAGCAGTTACTCGCGCCAGGGTGGGACTGAAGCTTTCTTT
CASSYSRQGGTEAFF
>NA|NA|TRBV18|TRBJ1-4
TGTGCCAGCTCACCCCAGGGGGAAAAACTGTTTTTT
CASSPQGEKLFF
>NA|TRBD1|TRBV5-1|TRBJ1-1
TGCGCCAGCAGCCCTAGACAGGGGAGGTATACTGAAGCTTTCTTT
CASSPRQGRYTEAFF
>once|TRBD2|TRBV20-1|TRBJ2-5
TGCAGTGCTAGTACCGGGACTAGGCAAGAGACCCAGTACTTC
CSASTGTRQETQYF
>once|NA|TRBV3-1/TRBV3-2|TRBJ1-2
TGTGCCAGCAGCCTTGGGACAACTGCTAACTATGGCTACACCTTC
CASSLGTTANYGYTF
>NA|NA|TRBV6-4|TRBJ2-1
TGTGCCAGCAGTGAGTTCGCTAATTCCAATGAGCAGTTCTTC
CASSEFANSNEQFF
>NA|NA|TRBV5-6|TRBJ2-2
TGTGCCAGCAGCTCGAACCTCAGGGGCCGAAACACCGGGGAGCTGTTTTTT
CASSSNLRGRNTGELFF
>NA|TRBD2|TRBV30|TRBJ2-3
TGTGCCTCCCTGACGACTAGCGGGAGGACAGATACGCAGTATTTT
CASLTTSGRTDTQYF